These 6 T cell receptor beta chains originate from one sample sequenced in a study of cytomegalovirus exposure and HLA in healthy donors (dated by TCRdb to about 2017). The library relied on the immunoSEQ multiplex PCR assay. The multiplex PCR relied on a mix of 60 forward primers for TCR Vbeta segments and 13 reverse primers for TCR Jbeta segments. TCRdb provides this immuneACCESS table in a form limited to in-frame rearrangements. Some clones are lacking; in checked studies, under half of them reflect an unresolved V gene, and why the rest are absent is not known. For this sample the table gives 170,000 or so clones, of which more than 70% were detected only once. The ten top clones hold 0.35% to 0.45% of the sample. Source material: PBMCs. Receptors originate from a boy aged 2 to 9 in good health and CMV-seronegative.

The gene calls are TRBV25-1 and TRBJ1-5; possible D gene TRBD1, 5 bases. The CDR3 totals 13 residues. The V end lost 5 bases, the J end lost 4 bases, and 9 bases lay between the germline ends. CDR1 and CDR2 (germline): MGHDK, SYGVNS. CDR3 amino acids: CASSYQGNQPQHF. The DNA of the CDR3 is TGTGCCAGCAGTTACCAGGGTAATCAGCCCCAGCATTTT.

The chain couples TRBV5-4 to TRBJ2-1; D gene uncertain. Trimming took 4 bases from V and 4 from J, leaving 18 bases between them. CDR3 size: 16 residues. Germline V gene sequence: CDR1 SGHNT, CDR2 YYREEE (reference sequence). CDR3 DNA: TGTGCCAGCAGCCCGCCCGAGTATGGGCTGTACAATGAGCAGTTCTTC. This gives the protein CASSPPEYGLYNEQFF. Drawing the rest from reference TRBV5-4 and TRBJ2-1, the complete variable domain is ETGVTQSPTHLIKTRGQQVTLRCSSQSGHNTVSWYQQALGQGPQFIFQYYREEENGRGNFPPRFSGLQFPNYSSELNVNALELDDSALYLCASSPPEYGLYNEQFFGPGTRLTVL.

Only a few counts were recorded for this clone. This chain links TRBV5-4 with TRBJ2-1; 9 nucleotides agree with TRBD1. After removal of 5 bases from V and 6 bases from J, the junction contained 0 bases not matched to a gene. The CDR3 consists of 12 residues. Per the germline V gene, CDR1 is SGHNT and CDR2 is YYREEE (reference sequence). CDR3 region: CASRTGGNEQFF. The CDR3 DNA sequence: TGTGCCAGCAGGACAGGGGGCAATGAGCAGTTCTTC.

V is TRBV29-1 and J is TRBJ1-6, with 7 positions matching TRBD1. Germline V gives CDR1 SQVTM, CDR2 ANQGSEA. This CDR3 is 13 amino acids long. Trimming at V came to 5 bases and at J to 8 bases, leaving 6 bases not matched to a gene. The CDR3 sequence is CSVSGTEDSPLHF. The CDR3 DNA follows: TGCAGCGTTTCCGGGACAGAAGATTCACCCCTCCACTTT.

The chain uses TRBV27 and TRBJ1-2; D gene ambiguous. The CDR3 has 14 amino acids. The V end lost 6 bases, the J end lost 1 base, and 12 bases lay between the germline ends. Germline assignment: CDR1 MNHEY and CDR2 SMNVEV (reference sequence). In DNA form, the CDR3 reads TGTGCCAGCAGCCGCCCCACAGTTAACTATGGCTACACCTTC. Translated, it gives CASSRPTVNYGYTF.

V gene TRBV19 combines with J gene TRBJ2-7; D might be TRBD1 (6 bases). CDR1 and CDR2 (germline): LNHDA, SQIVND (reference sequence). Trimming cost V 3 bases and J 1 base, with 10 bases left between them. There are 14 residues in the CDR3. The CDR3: CASSIRRGSYEQYF. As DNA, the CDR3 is TGTGCCAGTAGTATCCGCAGGGGATCCTACGAGCAGTACTTC.